This is a list of T cell receptor beta chains from one sample in a study of T cells in Graves' hyperthyroidism and ophthalmopathy. MiXCR was run by TCRdb on the multiplex PCR reads, yielding one entry per CDR3 protein. This table has hundreds of thousands of distinct CDR3 sequences, around a sixth appearing once. The sample was blood. Receptors originate from a woman between 45 and 60 years old with Graves' hyperthyroidism that later progressed to Graves' ophthalmopathy. Each CDR3 is given with its conserved first and last residue. The order of the fields is D gene, clone size, J gene, V gene, CDR3 protein, CDR3 DNA. A D gene is named only where the DNA matches it firmly. Clone size, where shown, is once, few, many, or a class for clones that have expanded.

d_call: .; clone_size: .; j_call: TRBJ1-2; v_call: TRBV11-2; cdr3_aa: CASSHLGGNNYGYTF; cdr3_nt: TGTGCCAGCAGCCACCTCGGGGGGAATAACTATGGCTACACCTTC
d_call: .; clone_size: few; j_call: TRBJ1-2; v_call: TRBV6-1; cdr3_aa: CASTLRGFLYGYTF; cdr3_nt: TGTGCCAGCACATTAAGGGGCTTCCTCTATGGCTACACCTTC
d_call: .; clone_size: few; j_call: TRBJ1-2; v_call: TRBV7-2; cdr3_aa: CASSLARQAHGYTF; cdr3_nt: TGTGCCAGCAGCTTAGCCCGACAGGCCCACGGCTACACCTTC
d_call: .; clone_size: .; j_call: TRBJ2-3; v_call: TRBV5-8; cdr3_aa: CASSGSGGVADTQYF; cdr3_nt: TGTGCCAGCAGCGGATCCGGTGGGGTTGCAGATACGCAGTATTTT
d_call: .; clone_size: .; j_call: TRBJ2-5; v_call: TRBV5-1; cdr3_aa: CASSPYSWGTQYF; cdr3_nt: TGCGCCAGCAGCCCCTATAGCTGGGGGACCCAGTACTTC
d_call: TRBD1; clone_size: many; j_call: TRBJ2-1; v_call: TRBV7-9; cdr3_aa: CASSHVVGTGTNEQFF; cdr3_nt: TGTGCCAGCAGCCACGTTGTCGGGACAGGGACCAATGAGCAGTTCTTC
d_call: .; clone_size: .; j_call: TRBJ1-1; v_call: TRBV20-1; cdr3_aa: CSARDVVGISMNTEAFF; cdr3_nt: TGCAGTGCTAGAGATGTCGTTGGTATATCAATGAACACTGAAGCTTTCTTT
d_call: .; clone_size: many; j_call: TRBJ2-5; v_call: TRBV30; cdr3_aa: CAFAGQPQETQYF; cdr3_nt: TGTGCCTTCGCGGGGCAGCCTCAAGAGACCCAGTACTTC
d_call: .; clone_size: .; j_call: TRBJ1-5; v_call: TRBV10-2; cdr3_aa: CASSESTRGGGNQPQHF; cdr3_nt: TGCGCCAGCAGTGAGTCGACTCGTGGGGGTGGCAATCAGCCCCAGCATTTT
d_call: .; clone_size: .; j_call: TRBJ1-1; v_call: TRBV19; cdr3_aa: CVSSPPDTEAFF; cdr3_nt: TGTGTCAGTAGCCCCCCGGACACTGAAGCTTTCTTT
d_call: TRBD2; clone_size: once; j_call: TRBJ2-2; v_call: TRBV9; cdr3_aa: CASSVVDGTSGGELFF; cdr3_nt: TGTGCCAGCAGCGTAGTTGACGGGACTAGCGGGGGGGAGCTGTTTTTT
d_call: TRBD2; clone_size: few; j_call: TRBJ2-5; v_call: TRBV3-1; cdr3_aa: CASSPYSLAGAGETQYF; cdr3_nt: TGTGCCAGCAGCCCATATTCCCTAGCGGGGGCCGGGGAGACCCAGTACTTC
d_call: TRBD2; clone_size: once; j_call: TRBJ2-1; v_call: TRBV11-2; cdr3_aa: CASSSPTSGGVSDNEQFF; cdr3_nt: TGTGCCAGCAGCTCACCGACTAGCGGGGGGGTTTCGGACAATGAGCAGTTCTTC
d_call: .; clone_size: .; j_call: TRBJ1-2; v_call: TRBV19; cdr3_aa: CASTDGRYGYTF; cdr3_nt: TGTGCCAGTACTGACGGAAGGTATGGCTACACCTTC
d_call: .; clone_size: few; j_call: TRBJ1-3; v_call: TRBV9; cdr3_aa: CASSVGPLTGNTIYF; cdr3_nt: TGTGCCAGCAGCGTAGGTCCTTTGACTGGAAACACCATATATTTT
d_call: .; clone_size: .; j_call: TRBJ1-1; v_call: TRBV9; cdr3_aa: CASSVGVGPYRDTEAFF; cdr3_nt: TGTGCCAGCAGCGTAGGGGTTGGACCCTATCGGGACACTGAAGCTTTCTTT
d_call: TRBD2; clone_size: few; j_call: TRBJ2-3; v_call: TRBV20-1; cdr3_aa: CSGEGLSTDTQYF; cdr3_nt: TGCAGTGGGGAGGGGCTTAGCACAGATACGCAGTATTTT
d_call: .; clone_size: many; j_call: TRBJ1-1; v_call: TRBV5-1; cdr3_aa: CASSLGPGVNTEAFF; cdr3_nt: TGCGCCAGCAGCTTGGGGCCGGGGGTGAACACTGAAGCTTTCTTT
d_call: .; clone_size: few; j_call: TRBJ1-6; v_call: TRBV20-1; cdr3_aa: CSARAGVNSPLHF; cdr3_nt: TGCAGTGCCCGAGCAGGGGTTAATTCACCCCTCCACTTT
d_call: .; clone_size: many; j_call: TRBJ2-5; v_call: TRBV7-8; cdr3_aa: CASTPDRWETQYF; cdr3_nt: TGTGCCAGCACTCCCGACCGGTGGGAGACCCAGTACTTC
d_call: .; clone_size: .; j_call: TRBJ2-7; v_call: TRBV5-1; cdr3_aa: CASSVGAYEQYF; cdr3_nt: TGCGCCAGCAGCGTGGGTGCCTACGAGCAGTACTTC
d_call: .; clone_size: few; j_call: TRBJ1-5; v_call: TRBV5-6; cdr3_aa: CASSLSGREEPQHF; cdr3_nt: TGTGCCAGCAGCTTGTCGGGTCGGGAGGAGCCCCAGCATTTT
d_call: .; clone_size: .; j_call: TRBJ2-3; v_call: TRBV4-1; cdr3_aa: CASSQVMSDTQYF; cdr3_nt: TGCGCCAGCAGCCAAGTAATGTCAGATACGCAGTATTTT
d_call: TRBD2; clone_size: many; j_call: TRBJ2-1; v_call: TRBV12-3/TRBV12-4; cdr3_aa: CASSYPPGGKGYEQFF; cdr3_nt: TGTGCCAGCAGTTACCCCCCGGGGGGGAAGGGATATGAGCAGTTCTTC
d_call: .; clone_size: .; j_call: TRBJ1-2; v_call: TRBV3-1; cdr3_aa: CASSHRSLARDGYTF; cdr3_nt: TGTGCCAGCAGCCACCGGAGCCTAGCGAGGGATGGCTACACCTTC
d_call: TRBD1; clone_size: many; j_call: TRBJ1-5; v_call: TRBV3-1; cdr3_aa: CASSQEGGQGIRNQPQHF; cdr3_nt: TGTGCCAGCAGCCAAGAGGGGGGACAGGGAATAAGAAATCAGCCCCAGCATTTT
d_call: .; clone_size: .; j_call: TRBJ2-5; v_call: TRBV15; cdr3_aa: CATSKPWTAAGETQYF; cdr3_nt: TGTGCCACCAGCAAACCATGGACAGCTGCGGGTGAGACCCAGTACTTC
d_call: TRBD2; clone_size: .; j_call: TRBJ2-3; v_call: TRBV2; cdr3_aa: CASTLASGADTQYF; cdr3_nt: TGTGCCAGCACCCTGGCTAGCGGGGCCGATACGCAGTATTTT
d_call: .; clone_size: many; j_call: TRBJ1-1; v_call: TRBV5-1; cdr3_aa: CASSFGELNTEAFF; cdr3_nt: TGCGCCAGCAGCTTCGGGGAGCTGAACACTGAAGCTTTCTTT
d_call: TRBD1; clone_size: .; j_call: TRBJ1-1; v_call: TRBV12-5; cdr3_aa: CASAPQGAWRNTEAFF; cdr3_nt: TGTGCTAGTGCTCCACAGGGGGCGTGGAGGAACACTGAAGCTTTCTTT
d_call: .; clone_size: .; j_call: TRBJ2-5; v_call: TRBV5-1; cdr3_aa: CAGSLTGAPQETQYF; cdr3_nt: TGCGCCGGCAGCTTGACTGGGGCCCCCCAAGAGACCCAGTACTTC
d_call: TRBD2; clone_size: few; j_call: TRBJ2-1; v_call: TRBV19; cdr3_aa: CASSISGGGSYNEQFF; cdr3_nt: TGTGCCAGTAGTATTAGCGGGGGGGGTTCCTACAATGAGCAGTTCTTC
d_call: .; clone_size: few; j_call: TRBJ1-5; v_call: TRBV29-1; cdr3_aa: CSVVGGDQPQHF; cdr3_nt: TGCAGCGTTGTTGGGGGCGATCAGCCCCAGCATTTT
d_call: .; clone_size: once; j_call: TRBJ1-2; v_call: TRBV19; cdr3_aa: CASSISEGTSYGYTF; cdr3_nt: TGTGCCAGTAGTATAAGTGAGGGGACCAGCTATGGCTACACCTTC
d_call: TRBD2; clone_size: many; j_call: TRBJ2-3; v_call: TRBV7-3; cdr3_aa: CASSQAGGQGTQYF; cdr3_nt: TGTGCCAGCAGCCAAGCGGGGGGGCAGGGTACGCAGTATTTT
d_call: TRBD1; clone_size: .; j_call: TRBJ1-4; v_call: TRBV15; cdr3_aa: CATSRDGDRVTEKLFF; cdr3_nt: TGTGCCACCAGCAGAGATGGGGACAGGGTTACTGAAAAACTGTTTTTT
d_call: .; clone_size: few; j_call: TRBJ2-2; v_call: TRBV5-4; cdr3_aa: CASSLENRETGELFF; cdr3_nt: TGTGCCAGCAGCTTGGAAAACAGGGAGACCGGGGAGCTGTTTTTT
d_call: TRBD1; clone_size: few; j_call: TRBJ1-2; v_call: TRBV27; cdr3_aa: CASTQRLGQGYGYTF; cdr3_nt: TGTGCCAGCACTCAAAGGCTGGGACAGGGGTATGGCTACACCTTC